What follows describes a single T cell receptor beta chain. Libraries were prepared by immunoSEQ multiplex PCR; TCRdb keeps only in-frame clonotypes and omits some of them. The sample contains about 170,000 clones, approximately 90% of which appear only once. This record comes from a study of blood T cell repertoires in COVID-19. Turning to the study itself: Sources were T cells, B-cell-depleted T cells, or PBMCs; the material itself was cDNA or gDNA.

The CDR3 has 13 amino acids. Germline CDR1 is GTSNPN and CDR2 is SVGIG (reference sequence). V lost 2 bases to trimming and J lost 14 bases, with 21 bases between them. Across 20 to 25 US areas, participants ranged in age from about 18 to 100 years. The chain uses TRBV30 and TRBJ1-2; D remains unclear. This receptor was obtained from a woman aged 18-30 years who had recovered from COVID-19. What was sequenced was PBMCs or T cells enriched from blood (not recorded which). This CDR3 reads CAWSTPRLFVRTF. CDR3 sequence (DNA): TGTGCCTGGAGTACTCCGAGGTTATTTGTGAGAACCTTC.